The clone carrying this T cell receptor beta chain was detected ten times or more. What it binds is unknown. Each patient was aged 18 to 65 and had newly diagnosed hyperthyroidism of under 2 months' duration. At first hyperthyroidism diagnosis, before any ophthalmopathy symptoms, the blood sample was collected. This entry is derived from a study of T cells in Graves' hyperthyroidism and ophthalmopathy. Background on the study: The initial diagnosis was the point when peripheral blood was collected, ahead of any treatment. Study-level points and caveats: Clonotypes that were expanded in thyroid above 0.001 mostly appeared in blood too.

Amplified TCR beta CDR3 regions came from RNA transcripts. HTBI primers were the set used in a first-round RT-PCR of the TCR CDR3. TCRdb independently ran MiXCR on the multiplex PCR reads; one entry per CDR3 protein. The sample records 160,000 or so distinct CDR3 sequences, approximately 9% being singletons. Trimming removed 0 bases at V and 4 bases at J, with 5 bases between. The V gene's germline CDR1 is LNHNV and CDR2 YYDKDF (reference sequence). CDR3 size: 13 residues. V and J are TRBV15 and TRBJ2-3; D remains unclear. The source material was blood. The TCR sequence derives from a woman under 30 with Graves' hyperthyroidism that later progressed to Graves' ophthalmopathy. CDR3 nucleotide sequence: TGTGCCACCAGCAGAGATCCGGCAGATACGCAGTATTTT. Amino acids: CATSRDPADTQYF. Based on the CDR3 plus reference TRBV15 and TRBJ2-3, the full variable domain is DAMVIQNPRYQVTQFGKPVTLSCSQTLNHNVMYWYQQKSSQAPKLLFHYYDKDFNNEADTPDNFQSRRPNTSFCFLDIRSPGLGDTAMYLCATSRDPADTQYFGPGTRLTVL.